What follows are 23 T cell receptor beta chains derived from one specimen sequenced in a study of shared clonotypes between healthy human individuals. Generated by immunoSEQ multiplex PCR, the TCRdb table keeps only in-frame clones and is missing some. The table records about 2.4 million clones, 93% of them present only once. The specimen was naive CD4+ T cells from PBMCs. Subset specified: CD45RA+ positively selected. The source is a young man in good health. Some clones in this sample may be carry-over from other donors' samples.

The rearrangement uses TRBV28 and TRBJ2-7, with D maybe TRBD1 (6 bases). CDR1 is MDHEN and CDR2 is SYDVKM in the germline V gene. The CDR3 consists of 14 residues. V was shortened by 1 base and J by 6 bases, with 13 bases between the two germline ends. CDR3 amino acids: CASSLLGRGPEQYF. The CDR3 bases are TGTGCCAGCAGTTTATTGGGCAGGGGCCCCGAGCAGTACTTC.

The table lists this clone with a count of one. CDR3 DNA: TGTGCCAGCAGTTACTCCTCGACAGGGCGGACAGATACGCAGTATTTT. Amino acids: CASSYSSTGRTDTQYF. V is TRBV6-6 and J is TRBJ2-3; the match to TRBD1 covers 7 bases. V gave up 0 bases and J gave up 3 bases; unmatched junction bases: 6. The V gene's germline CDR1 is MNHNY and CDR2 SVGAGI (reference sequence). The CDR3 extends over 16 amino acids.

The chain is built from TRBV28 and TRBJ1-5; tentative D call: TRBD1 (6 bases). Trimming cost V 1 base and J 6 bases, with 13 bases left between them. The CDR3 totals 15 residues. Germline assignment: CDR1 MDHEN and CDR2 SYDVKM. The DNA for the CDR3 is TGTGCCAGCAGTTTATATCAGGGGCGGACTCAGCCCCAGCATTTT. It translates to CASSLYQGRTQPQHF.

The chain has TRBV5-1 and TRBJ1-1; D is ambiguous. V shed 9 bases and J shed 1 base, with 13 bases lying between them. Germline V gene lookup returns CDR1 SGHRS and CDR2 YFSETQ. The length of the CDR3 is 13 residues. The CDR3 region is CATAPTGNTEAFF. The CDR3, as DNA: TGCGCCACCGCGCCTACGGGGAACACTGAAGCTTTCTTT.

The chain has TRBV5-1 and TRBJ1-1; TRBD1 matches 7 bases. V gave up 2 bases and J gave up 4 bases; unmatched junction bases: 5. The CDR3 extends over 14 amino acids. Germline values: CDR1 SGHRS, CDR2 YFSETQ. The CDR3 DNA sequence: TGCGCCAGCAGCTTTACTTCAGGGGGCACTGAAGCTTTCTTT. This gives the protein CASSFTSGGTEAFF.

The table lists this clone with a count of one. The rearrangement links TRBV7-3 to TRBJ2-7, with D possibly matching TRBD1 (5 bases). The germline CDR1 and CDR2 sequences are SGHTA and FQGTGA. Trimming stripped 6 bases from V and 6 bases from J, with 15 bases between. The CDR3 loop spans 13 amino acids. The CDR3, as DNA: TGTGCCAGCAGGGGGCGGTGGGTCCGCGAGCAGTACTTC. Translating gives CASRGRWVREQYF.

A remark on this clone: Other DNA sequences in the same sample also yield this CDR3. The chain is built from TRBV18 and TRBJ1-1; D might be TRBD1 (6 bases). The germline V and J ends were trimmed by 2 bases and 5 bases, with 12 bases remaining between them. This CDR3 is built from 14 residues. Germline CDR1 and CDR2: KGHSH and LQKENI. CDR3 protein: CASSPNPGDTEAFF. CDR3 coding DNA: TGTGCCAGCTCACCAAATCCAGGGGATACTGAAGCTTTCTTT. The full variable domain, with the rest looked up from reference TRBV18 and TRBJ1-1, is NAGVMQNPRHLVRRRGQEARLRCSPMKGHSHVYWYRQLPEEGLKFMVYLQKENIIDESGMPKERFSAEFPKEGPSILRIQQVVRGDSAAYFCASSPNPGDTEAFFGQGTRLTVV.

The chain joins TRBV7-9 to TRBJ2-7; 12 positions match TRBD2. The CDR3 totals 16 residues. Looked up from germline, CDR1 is SEHNR and CDR2 is FQNEAQ (reference sequence). After removal of 1 base from V and 6 bases from J, the junction contained 7 bases not matched to a gene. The CDR3 DNA follows: TGTGCCAGCAGCTTAGGTGCCCTAGCGGGAGGGCGCGAGCAGTACTTC. This encodes CASSLGALAGGREQYF.

This chain links TRBV2 with TRBJ2-2; D gene uncertain. The CDR3 spans 13 residues. Germline V gene sequence: CDR1 SNHLY, CDR2 FYNNEI. With 4 bases removed from V and 4 bases from J, the gap between germline ends came to 7 bases. CDR3 in amino acids: CASSGESTGELFF. The CDR3 nucleotides are TGTGCCAGCAGTGGGGAAAGCACCGGGGAGCTGTTTTTT.

The chain is built from TRBV7-2 and TRBJ1-2; no clear D gene. There are 14 residues in the CDR3. The germline V and J ends were trimmed by 2 bases and 5 bases, with 12 bases remaining between them. Germline-derived CDR1 and CDR2 are SGHTA and FQGNSA. CDR3 DNA sequence: TGTGCCAGCAGCTTACTAGGAGTTGATTATGGCTACACCTTC. Protein sequence: CASSLLGVDYGYTF. Combining the CDR3 with reference TRBV7-2 and TRBJ1-2 gives the whole variable domain GAGVSQSPSNKVTEKGKDVELRCDPISGHTALYWYRQSLGQGLEFLIYFQGNSAPDKSGLPSDRFSAERTGGSVSTLTIQRTQQEDSAVYLCASSLLGVDYGYTFGSGTRLTVV.

The chain employs TRBV5-1 and TRBJ2-2, with D possibly being TRBD1 (6 bases). V was cut by 3 bases and J by 4 bases, with 13 bases left in between. The CDR3 extends over 15 amino acids. Germline V lookup: CDR1 SGHRS, CDR2 YFSETQ. CDR3 bases: TGCGCCAGCAGCTCAGGACAGAACCCCACCGGGGAGCTGTTTTTT. Its translation: CASSSGQNPTGELFF.

This rearrangement joins TRBV6-1 to TRBJ2-5, with D perhaps matching TRBD1 (6 bases). The closer fit of TRBJ2-7 to the DNA end suggests the J call may be wrong. Germline V gene data show CDR1 as MNHNS and CDR2 as SASEGT. The CDR3 loop spans 14 amino acids. The CDR3 sequence: CASSEQDRAYEQYF. The CDR3 region has the DNA TGTGCCAGCAGTGAACAGGACAGAGCCTACGAGCAGTACTTC.

V is TRBV7-3 and J is TRBJ1-2; D not certain. Germline lookup yields CDR1 SGHTA and CDR2 FQGTGA. Deletions cut 5 bases from V and 6 bases from J, with 13 bases between. There are 13 residues in the CDR3. The CDR3 loop reads CASSIGGADGYTF. The CDR3 region has the DNA TGTGCCAGCAGCATCGGCGGAGCGGATGGCTACACCTTC.

In the case of this clone: The same CDR3 arises from other DNA sequences in this sample as well. This chain connects TRBV7-9 to TRBJ1-4, with D perhaps matching TRBD1 (5 bases). V shed 6 bases and J shed 0 bases, with 11 bases lying between them. The CDR3 has 15 amino acids. CDR1 is SEHNR, CDR2 FQNEAQ, per germline (reference sequence). Here the CDR3 DNA reads TGTGCCAGCAGTGACAGAGGCGCAACTAATGAAAAACTGTTTTTT. As protein: CASSDRGATNEKLFF.

The chain carries TRBV6-6 and TRBJ2-7; the D gene could be TRBD1 or TRBD2 (6 bases each). Germline CDR1 and CDR2: MNHNY and SVGAGI (reference sequence). CDR3 length: 14 amino acids. Trimming stripped 2 bases from V and 7 bases from J, with 15 bases between. The CDR3 region is CASSYVSGGYEQYF. In DNA, the CDR3 is TGTGCCAGCAGTTACGTCTCCGGGGGCTATGAGCAGTACTTC.

The CDR3 protein is CASRRDETDTQYF. For the CDR3, the DNA is TGTGCCAGCCGGAGGGACGAAACAGATACGCAGTATTTT. The genes are TRBV2 and TRBJ2-3; possibly TRBD2 for D (6 bases). Per germline, CDR1 SNHLY and CDR2 FYNNEI. Trimming removed 8 bases at V and 3 bases at J, with 12 bases between. The CDR3 sequence is 13 residues long.

V usage is TRBV11-3 and J usage is TRBJ2-3, with D tentatively TRBD1 or TRBD2 (5 bases each). This CDR3 is built from 14 residues. Trimming removed 1 base at V and 8 bases at J, with 13 bases between. Per germline, CDR1 SGHNT and CDR2 YENEEA. The CDR3: CASSLANAGGTQYF. The CDR3 DNA follows: TGTGCCAGCAGCTTAGCCAACGCTGGGGGTACGCAGTATTTT. The whole variable domain, remainder taken from reference TRBV11-3 and TRBJ2-3, is EAGVVQSPRYKIIEKKQPVAFWCNPISGHNTLYWYLQNLGQGPELLIRYENEEAVDDSQLPKDRFSAERLKGVDSTLKIQPAELGDSAVYLCASSLANAGGTQYFGPGTRLTVL.

The chain has TRBV19 and TRBJ1-4, with 7 bases lining up with TRBD1. This CDR3 has 14 amino acids. With 6 bases clipped from V and 4 bases from J, the junction kept 5 bases outside the gene matches. CDR1 is LNHDA, CDR2 SQIVND, per germline (reference sequence). The CDR3 DNA sequence: TGTGCCAGTAGGACGACAGGGATTAATGAAAAACTGTTTTTT. Its translation is CASRTTGINEKLFF.

CDR3 region: CASSFGLAGGGDTQYF. The CDR3 DNA reads TGCGCCAGCAGCTTCGGACTAGCGGGAGGTGGAGATACGCAGTATTTT. The chain recombines TRBV5-1 with TRBJ2-3, with 14 bases aligning to TRBD2. Germline values: CDR1 SGHRS, CDR2 YFSETQ. The CDR3 length is 16 residues. Trimming took 2 bases from V and 5 from J; bases not matched to a gene: 4.

The gene calls are TRBV5-8 and TRBJ1-5; a weak D match, TRBD1 (6 bases). This CDR3 region has 14 residues. V shed 2 bases and J shed 3 bases, with 9 bases lying between them. The germline V gene encodes CDR1 SGHTS and CDR2 YDEGEE. The CDR3 region has the DNA TGTGCCAGCAGCTTCACAGGGACCAATCAGCCCCAGCATTTT. Amino acids: CASSFTGTNQPQHF.

J is TRBJ2-7 and V is TRBV9; D may be TRBD2 (6 bases). CDR3 length: 21 residues. From germline, CDR1 is SGDLS and CDR2 YYNGEE. CDR3 loop: CLPTQRRRSGHLPIPTSQQYF. CDR3 coding DNA: TGTTTACCAACACAACGCCGCAGAAGCGGGCACCTTCCCATTCCTACGAGTCAGCAGTACTTC.

V gene TRBV28 combines with J gene TRBJ2-3, with D hard to call. Germline CDR1 MDHEN, CDR2 SYDVKM. The ends were cut back, 7 bases at V and 3 bases at J, with 14 bases in the middle. The length of the CDR3 is 14 residues. The CDR3 sequence: CASNPFGKTDTQYF. CDR3 bases: TGTGCCAGCAACCCGTTCGGTAAGACAGATACGCAGTATTTT.

The chain joins TRBV5-1 to TRBJ2-7, with 7 bases aligning to TRBD1. The CDR3 extends over 15 amino acids. V dropped 3 bases and J dropped 2; count of bases not matched to a gene: 8. Germline CDR1 SGHRS, CDR2 YFSETQ. The chain's CDR3 is CASSSQGSSAYEQYF. CDR3 coding DNA: TGCGCCAGCAGCTCACAGGGGTCCTCCGCCTACGAGCAGTACTTC.